This TCR beta chain appears in the sequencing data of a study of T-cell reconstitution after alpha-beta-depleted transplantation in children. Unique molecular identifiers featured in how the TCRbeta library was prepared. TCRdb fed the PCR reads into MiXCR, producing one record per CDR3 protein. The sample lists about 110,000 distinct CDR3 sequences; around 6.4% were seen once. General study findings and limits: Where some patients showed high TCRbeta diversity at day 60, it came from recipient T cells and thymic progenitors that had survived.

Many counts were recorded for this clonotype. Antigen unknown. Germline assignment: CDR1 ENHRY and CDR2 SYGVKD. The germline V and J ends were trimmed by 3 bases and 1 base, with 9 bases remaining between them. This CDR3 spans 15 amino acids. The receptor comes from a male patient between 2 and 10 years old who had a stem cell transplant for acute lymphoblastic leukemia, so the T cells may come from the graft donor. Sample: PBMCs, mostly from graft donor cells, taken 360 days after TCRalphabeta/CD19-depleted stem cell transplant. This sequence joins TRBV10-3 and TRBJ2-2, with D maybe TRBD1 (5 bases). The CDR3 here is CAISDFTGNTGELFF. The CDR3 DNA is TGTGCCATCAGTGATTTCACAGGGAACACCGGGGAGCTGTTTTTT.